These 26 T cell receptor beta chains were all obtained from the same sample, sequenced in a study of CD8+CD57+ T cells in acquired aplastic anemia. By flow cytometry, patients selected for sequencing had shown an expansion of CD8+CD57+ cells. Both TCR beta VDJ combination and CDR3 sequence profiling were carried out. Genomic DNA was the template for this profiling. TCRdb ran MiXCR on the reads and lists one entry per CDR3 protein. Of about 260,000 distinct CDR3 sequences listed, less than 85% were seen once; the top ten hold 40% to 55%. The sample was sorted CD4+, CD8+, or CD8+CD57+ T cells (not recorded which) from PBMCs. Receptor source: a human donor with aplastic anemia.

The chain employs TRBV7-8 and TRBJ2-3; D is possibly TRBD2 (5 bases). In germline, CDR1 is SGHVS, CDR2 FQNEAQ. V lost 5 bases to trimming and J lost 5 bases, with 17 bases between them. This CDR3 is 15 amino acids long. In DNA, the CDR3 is TGTGCCAGCAGCATCAGCGGAGGTCCGATAGATACGCAGTATTTT. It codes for CASSISGGPIDTQYF.

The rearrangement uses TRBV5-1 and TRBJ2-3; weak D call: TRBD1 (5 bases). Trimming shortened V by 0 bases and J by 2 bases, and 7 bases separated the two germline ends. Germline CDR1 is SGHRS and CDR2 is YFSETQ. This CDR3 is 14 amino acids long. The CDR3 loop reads CASSLGQYTDTQYF. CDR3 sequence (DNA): TGCGCCAGCAGCTTGGGACAGTACACAGATACGCAGTATTTT.

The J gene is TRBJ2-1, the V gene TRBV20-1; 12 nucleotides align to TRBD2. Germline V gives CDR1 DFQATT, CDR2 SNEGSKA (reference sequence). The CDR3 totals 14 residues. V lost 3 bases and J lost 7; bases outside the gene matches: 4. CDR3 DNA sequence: TGCAGTGCTAGCTGGCTAGCGGGGGGGAATGAGCAGTTCTTC. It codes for CSASWLAGGNEQFF.

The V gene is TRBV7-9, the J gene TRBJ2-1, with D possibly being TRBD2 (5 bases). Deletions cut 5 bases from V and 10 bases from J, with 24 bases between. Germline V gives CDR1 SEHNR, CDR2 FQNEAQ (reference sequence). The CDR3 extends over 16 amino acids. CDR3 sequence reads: CASSLRISADTQEQFF. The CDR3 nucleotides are TGTGCCAGCAGCCTTCGAATTAGCGCAGATACGCAGGAGCAGTTCTTC.

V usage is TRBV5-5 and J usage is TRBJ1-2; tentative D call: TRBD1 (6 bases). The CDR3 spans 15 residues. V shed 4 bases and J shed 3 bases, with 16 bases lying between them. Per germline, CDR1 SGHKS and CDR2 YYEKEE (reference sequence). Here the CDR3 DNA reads TGTGCCAGCAGCCTGCCCGGGGGCGCCGACTATGGCTACACCTTC. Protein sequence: CASSLPGGADYGYTF.

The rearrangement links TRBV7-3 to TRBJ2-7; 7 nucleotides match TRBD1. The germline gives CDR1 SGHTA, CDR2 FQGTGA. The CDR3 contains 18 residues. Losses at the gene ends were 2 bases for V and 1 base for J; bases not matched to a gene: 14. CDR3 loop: CASSLHLDGTAHSYEQYV. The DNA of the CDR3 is TGTGCCAGCAGCTTACATCTGGACGGGACAGCTCATTCCTACGAGCAGTACGTC.

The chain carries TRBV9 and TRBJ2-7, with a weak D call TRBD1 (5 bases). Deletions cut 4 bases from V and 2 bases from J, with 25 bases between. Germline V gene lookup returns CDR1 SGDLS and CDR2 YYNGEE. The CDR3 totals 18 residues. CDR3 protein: CASSFHTARTHPPYEQYV. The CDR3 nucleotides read TGTGCCAGCAGCTTTCATACCGCCCGGACACACCCCCCCTACGAGCAGTACGTC.

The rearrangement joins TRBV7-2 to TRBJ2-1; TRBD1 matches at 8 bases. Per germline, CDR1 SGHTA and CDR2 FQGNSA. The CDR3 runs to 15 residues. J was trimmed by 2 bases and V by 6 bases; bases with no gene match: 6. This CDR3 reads CASSQWTGPYNEQFF. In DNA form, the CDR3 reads TGTGCCAGCAGTCAGTGGACAGGGCCCTACAATGAGCAGTTCTTC.

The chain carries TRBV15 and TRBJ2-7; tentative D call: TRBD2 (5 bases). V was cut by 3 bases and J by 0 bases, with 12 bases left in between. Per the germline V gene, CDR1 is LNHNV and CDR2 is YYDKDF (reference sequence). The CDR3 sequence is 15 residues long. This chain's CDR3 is CATSSGVTSSYEQYF. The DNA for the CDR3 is TGTGCCACCAGCAGTGGAGTCACTAGCTCCTACGAGCAGTACTTC. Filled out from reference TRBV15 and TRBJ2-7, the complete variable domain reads DAMVIQNPRYQVTQFGKPVTLSCSQTLNHNVMYWYQQKSSQAPKLLFHYYDKDFNNEADTPDNFQSRRPNTSFCFLDIRSPGLGDTAMYLCATSSGVTSSYEQYFGPGTRLTVT.

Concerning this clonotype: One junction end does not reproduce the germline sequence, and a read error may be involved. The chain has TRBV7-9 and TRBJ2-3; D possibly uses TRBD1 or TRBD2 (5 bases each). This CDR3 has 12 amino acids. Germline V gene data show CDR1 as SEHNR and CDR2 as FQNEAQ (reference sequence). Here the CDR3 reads CAGRVGRDTQYF. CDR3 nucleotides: TGTGCCGGCAGGGTGGGGAGAGATACGCAGTATTTT.

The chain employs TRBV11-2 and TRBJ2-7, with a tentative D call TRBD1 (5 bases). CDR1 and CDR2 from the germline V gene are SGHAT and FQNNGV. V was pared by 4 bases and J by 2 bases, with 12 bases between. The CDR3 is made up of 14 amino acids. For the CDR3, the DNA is TGTGCCAGCAGCTCAATCGGCAGGGCCTACGAGCAGTACTTC. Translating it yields CASSSIGRAYEQYF.

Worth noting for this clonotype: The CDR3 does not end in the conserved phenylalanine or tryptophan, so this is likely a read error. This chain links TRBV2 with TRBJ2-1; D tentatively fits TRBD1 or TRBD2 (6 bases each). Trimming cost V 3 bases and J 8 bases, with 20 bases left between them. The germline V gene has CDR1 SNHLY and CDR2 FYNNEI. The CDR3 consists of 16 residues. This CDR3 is CASSEGGGNEQDEQFV. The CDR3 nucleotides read TGTGCCAGCAGTGAGGGGGGCGGAAATGAGCAGGATGAGCAGTTCGTC.

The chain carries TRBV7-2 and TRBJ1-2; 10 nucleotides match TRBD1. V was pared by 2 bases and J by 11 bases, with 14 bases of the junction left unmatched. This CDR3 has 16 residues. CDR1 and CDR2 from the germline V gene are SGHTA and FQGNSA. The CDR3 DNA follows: TGTGCCAGCAGCTTACGGGACAGGGGCTTTACGCAGGGTTACACCTTC. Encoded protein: CASSLRDRGFTQGYTF.

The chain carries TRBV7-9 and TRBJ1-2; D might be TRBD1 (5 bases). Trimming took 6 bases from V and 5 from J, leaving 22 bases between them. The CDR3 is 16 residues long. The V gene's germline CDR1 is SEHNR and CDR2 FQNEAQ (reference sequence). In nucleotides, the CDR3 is TGTGCCAGCAGTTTGGTAAGGGACGGTTTAGTATATGGCTACACCTTC. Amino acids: CASSLVRDGLVYGYTF.

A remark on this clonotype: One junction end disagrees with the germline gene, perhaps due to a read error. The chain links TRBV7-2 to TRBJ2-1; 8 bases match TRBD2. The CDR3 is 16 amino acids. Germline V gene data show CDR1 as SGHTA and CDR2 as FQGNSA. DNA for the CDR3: TGTGCCAGCAGCTTAACGAAGCGGGGGTACTCGAATGATCAGTTCTTC. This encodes CASSLTKRGYSNDQFF.

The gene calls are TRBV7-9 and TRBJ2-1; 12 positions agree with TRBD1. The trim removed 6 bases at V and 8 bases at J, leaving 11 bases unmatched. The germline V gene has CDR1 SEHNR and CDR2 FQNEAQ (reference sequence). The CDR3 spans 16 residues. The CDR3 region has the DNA TGTGCCAGCAGTCTCTGGGGACAGGGGGCAGGAGATGAGCAGTTCTTC. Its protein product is CASSLWGQGAGDEQFF.

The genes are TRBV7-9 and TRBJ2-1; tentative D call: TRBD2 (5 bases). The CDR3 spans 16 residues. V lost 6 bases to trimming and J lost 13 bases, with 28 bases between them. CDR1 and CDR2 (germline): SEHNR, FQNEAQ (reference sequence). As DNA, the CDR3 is TGTGCCAGCAGGGAAACGCAGTTAGACCCTAGCACAGATCAGTTCTTC. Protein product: CASRETQLDPSTDQFF.

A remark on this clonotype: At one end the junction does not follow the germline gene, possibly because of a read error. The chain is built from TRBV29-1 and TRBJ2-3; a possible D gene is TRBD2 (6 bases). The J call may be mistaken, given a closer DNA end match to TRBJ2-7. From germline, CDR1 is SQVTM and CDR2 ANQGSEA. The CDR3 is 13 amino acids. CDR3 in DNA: TGCGGCGTGTCGGGAGAGGCCACCTACACGCAGTACTTC. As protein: CGVSGEATYTQYF.

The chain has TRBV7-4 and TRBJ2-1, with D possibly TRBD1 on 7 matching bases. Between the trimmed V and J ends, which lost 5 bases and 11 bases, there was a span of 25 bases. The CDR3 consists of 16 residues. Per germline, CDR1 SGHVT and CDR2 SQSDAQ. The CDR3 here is CASSQGGAKGEDQQFF. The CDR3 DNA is TGTGCCAGCAGCCAGGGGGGCGCAAAGGGTGAGGATCAGCAGTTCTTC. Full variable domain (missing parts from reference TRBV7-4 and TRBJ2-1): GAGVSQSPRYKVAKRGRDVALRCDSISGHVTLYWYRQTLGQGSEVLTYSQSDAQRDKSGRPSGRFSAERPERSVSTLKIQRTEQGDSAVYLCASSQGGAKGEDQQFFGPGTRLTVL.

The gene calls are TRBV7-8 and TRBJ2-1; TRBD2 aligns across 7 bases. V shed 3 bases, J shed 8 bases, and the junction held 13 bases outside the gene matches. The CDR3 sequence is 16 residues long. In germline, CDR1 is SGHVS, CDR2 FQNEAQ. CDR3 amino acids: CASSFPGGGETHEQFF. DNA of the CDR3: TGTGCCAGCAGCTTTCCGGGAGGCGGCGAGACGCATGAGCAGTTCTTC.

CDR3 bases: TGCAGCGTTGAACGCCTCAGAAGACAGGGAAAGGACTATGGCTACACCTTC. Residues: CSVERLRRQGKDYGYTF. The chain combines TRBV29-1 with TRBJ1-2; 7 bases line up with TRBD1. J lost 3 bases, V lost 2 bases, and 15 bases had no gene match. The CDR3 has 17 amino acids. Per the germline V gene, CDR1 is SQVTM and CDR2 is ANQGSEA.

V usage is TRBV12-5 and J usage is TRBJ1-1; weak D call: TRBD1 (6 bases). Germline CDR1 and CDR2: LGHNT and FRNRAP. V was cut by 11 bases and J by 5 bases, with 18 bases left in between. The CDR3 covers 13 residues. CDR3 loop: CARNGGGRTEAFF. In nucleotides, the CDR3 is TGTGCTCGTAATGGAGGGGGACGAACTGAAGCTTTCTTT.

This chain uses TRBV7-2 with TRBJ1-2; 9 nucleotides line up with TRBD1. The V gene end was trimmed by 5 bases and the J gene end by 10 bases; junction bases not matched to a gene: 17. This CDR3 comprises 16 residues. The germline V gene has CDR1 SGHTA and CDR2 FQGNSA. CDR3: CASSRPDRGMYGYYTF. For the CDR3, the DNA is TGTGCCAGCAGCCGGCCGGACAGGGGCATGTATGGCTACTACACCTTC. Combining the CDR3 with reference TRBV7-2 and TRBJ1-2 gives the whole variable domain GAGVSQSPSNKVTEKGKDVELRCDPISGHTALYWYRQSLGQGLEFLIYFQGNSAPDKSGLPSDRFSAERTGGSVSTLTIQRTQQEDSAVYLCASSRPDRGMYGYYTFGSGTRLTVV.

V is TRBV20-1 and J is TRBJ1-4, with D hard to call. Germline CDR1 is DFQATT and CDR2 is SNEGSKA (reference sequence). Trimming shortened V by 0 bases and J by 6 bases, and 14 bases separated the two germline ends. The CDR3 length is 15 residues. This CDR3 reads CSARDLDKGDEKLFF. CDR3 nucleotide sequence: TGCAGTGCTAGAGATCTAGACAAGGGAGATGAAAAACTGTTTTTT.

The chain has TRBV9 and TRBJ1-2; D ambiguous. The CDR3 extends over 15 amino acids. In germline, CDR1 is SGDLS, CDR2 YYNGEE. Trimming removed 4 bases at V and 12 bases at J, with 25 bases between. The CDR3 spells CASSLAGTSYNEHTF. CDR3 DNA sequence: TGTGCCAGCAGCCTTGCAGGTACTTCCTACAATGAGCACACCTTC.

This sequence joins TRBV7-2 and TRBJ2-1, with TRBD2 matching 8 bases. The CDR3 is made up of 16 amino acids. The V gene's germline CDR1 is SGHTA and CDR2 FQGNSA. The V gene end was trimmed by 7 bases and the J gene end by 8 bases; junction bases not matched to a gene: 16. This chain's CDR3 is CASTFNGLADRHEQFF. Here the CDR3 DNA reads TGTGCCAGCACCTTCAACGGACTAGCCGATAGGCATGAGCAGTTCTTC.